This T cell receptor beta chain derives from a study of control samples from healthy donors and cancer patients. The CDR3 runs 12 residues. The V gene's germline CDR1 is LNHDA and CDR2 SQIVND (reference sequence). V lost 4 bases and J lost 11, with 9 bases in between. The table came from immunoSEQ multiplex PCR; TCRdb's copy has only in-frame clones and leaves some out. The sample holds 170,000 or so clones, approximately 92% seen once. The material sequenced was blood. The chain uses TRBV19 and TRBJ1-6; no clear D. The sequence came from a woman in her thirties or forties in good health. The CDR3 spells CASSNTGAPLHF. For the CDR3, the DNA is TGTGCCAGTAGTAATACTGGGGCACCCCTCCACTTT.